Included here is one TCR beta chain sequence, with context. Per germline, CDR1 DFQATT and CDR2 SNEGSKA (reference sequence). This CDR3 comprises 11 residues. V lost 8 bases and J lost 9, with 14 bases in between. Clones were sequenced by immunoSEQ multiplex PCR, and TCRdb holds only the in-frame ones, with some missing. The table has tens of thousands of clones, around 90% seen once. The sample comes from a study of PD-L1 blockade in urothelial cancer. The receptor was isolated from a man aged 45 to 65 with urothelial cancer. Sequencing was performed on PBMCs, taken around atezolizumab (anti-PD-L1) treatment. V is TRBV20-1 and J is TRBJ2-1; the D gene is possibly TRBD2 (6 bases). CDR3 coding DNA: TGCAGTATCCTTGACGGGGGTGAGCAGTTCTTC. As protein: CSILDGGEQFF.